The 13 T cell receptor beta chains in this list originate from one sample, sequenced in a study of T cell responses to AZD1222 COVID-19 vaccine. The protocol was immunoSEQ multiplex PCR, while the TCRdb copy is restricted to in-frame clones and leaves out a portion. The sample carries nearly 110,000 clones, 75% to 90% recorded once. The sample in question was peripheral blood, obtained on day 0 of AZD1222 vaccination. Every receptor here comes from an adult in good health.

The chain couples TRBV24-1 to TRBJ1-2; TRBD1 might be the D (5 bases). CDR3 length: 13 residues. The ends were cut back, 5 bases at V and 4 bases at J, with 10 bases in the middle. Germline V gene sequence: CDR1 KGHDR, CDR2 SFDVKD. The CDR3 bases are TGTGCCACCAGTGGAGGGACGGTCTATGGCTACACCTTC. Its protein is CATSGGTVYGYTF.

The CDR3 loop reads CASRVTSGASTDTQYF. CDR3 coding DNA: TGTGCCAGTAGGGTCACTAGCGGAGCTAGCACAGATACGCAGTATTTT. This chain links TRBV19 with TRBJ2-3, with TRBD2 matching over 8 bases. This CDR3 comprises 16 residues. Germline loops: CDR1 LNHDA, CDR2 SQIVND (reference sequence). J was trimmed by 0 bases and V by 6 bases; bases with no gene match: 8.

The J gene is TRBJ1-4, the V gene TRBV19, with D unclear. This CDR3 comprises 13 residues. Looked up from germline, CDR1 is LNHDA and CDR2 is SQIVND (reference sequence). V lost 9 bases, J lost 4 bases, and 12 bases lay in between. For the CDR3, the DNA is TGTGCCAGCCATGCGCGGTTTAATGAAAAACTGTTTTTT. Translating gives CASHARFNEKLFF.

This chain uses TRBV19 with TRBJ2-7, with 10 bases that match TRBD1. With 1 base clipped from V and 2 bases from J, the junction kept 2 bases outside the gene matches. CDR1 is LNHDA, CDR2 SQIVND, per germline (reference sequence). The CDR3 runs 15 residues. CDR3 coding DNA: TGTGCCAGTAGTATAGCGACAGGGGGCACCTACGAGCAGTACTTC. Its translation: CASSIATGGTYEQYF.

In DNA, the CDR3 is TGTGCTAGTGGTCAGTACGAAAAACTGTTTTTT. Its translation: CASGQYEKLFF. The chain employs TRBV12-5 and TRBJ1-4; D gene ambiguous. Germline loops: CDR1 LGHNT, CDR2 FRNRAP. Trimming removed 5 bases from V and 8 bases from J, with 6 bases in between. CDR3 length: 11 residues.

The chain is built from TRBV7-2 and TRBJ1-2; perhaps TRBD1 as D (5 bases). Germline V gene lookup returns CDR1 SGHTA and CDR2 FQGNSA. The V end lost 3 bases, the J end lost 5 bases, and 10 bases lay between the germline ends. The CDR3 extends over 13 amino acids. CDR3 bases: TGTGCCAGCAGCTTGTCGGGGGTATATGGCTACACCTTC. Amino acids: CASSLSGVYGYTF.

CDR3 DNA: TGTGCCATCAGTGAGTCAACCAGGGGGGCGGGAGAAGCTTTCTTT. Translated, it gives CAISESTRGAGEAFF. The chain links TRBV10-3 to TRBJ1-1; 7 bases map to TRBD1. Germline V lookup: CDR1 ENHRY, CDR2 SYGVKD. Trimming at V came to 0 bases and at J to 8 bases, leaving 9 bases not matched to a gene. CDR3 length: 15 amino acids.

This clone appeared a single time. The chain combines TRBV2 with TRBJ1-2; 10 bases line up with TRBD1. V lost 7 bases to trimming and J lost 7 bases; unmatched junction nucleotides: 27. The CDR3 has 20 amino acids. The germline CDR1 and CDR2 sequences are SNHLY and FYNNEI. The CDR3 sequence: CASTRTGGRLSAVQSGGYTF. The CDR3 DNA reads TGTGCCAGCACCCGGACAGGGGGGAGGTTATCGGCTGTTCAATCGGGTGGCTACACCTTC.

This chain joins TRBV6-2 or TRBV6-3 and TRBJ2-7, with 9 bases aligning to TRBD1. V was pared by 2 bases and J by 2 bases, with 13 bases of the junction left unmatched. Germline CDR1 MNHEY, CDR2 SVGEGT. The CDR3 loop spans 18 amino acids. CDR3 in DNA: TGTGCCAGCAGTTACCCCTCGCTCGCGGACAGGGGCACCTACGAGCAGTACTTC. It is translated as CASSYPSLADRGTYEQYF.

The chain joins TRBV27 to TRBJ2-4; 16 nucleotides line up with TRBD2. Unmatched junction bases numbered 7, after V lost 5 bases and J lost 0 bases. The CDR3 has 19 amino acids. Germline V lookup: CDR1 MNHEY, CDR2 SMNVEV (reference sequence). The CDR3 reads CASSPEGLAGGLAKNIQYF. DNA of the CDR3: TGTGCCAGCAGTCCCGAGGGACTAGCGGGGGGGCTAGCCAAAAACATTCAGTACTTC.

The rearrangement uses TRBV19 and TRBJ1-2; D remains ambiguous. The length of the CDR3 is 12 residues. Per the germline V gene, CDR1 is LNHDA and CDR2 is SQIVND (reference sequence). Trimming shortened V by 3 bases and J by 7 bases, and 9 bases separated the two germline ends. CDR3 residues: CASSIGNLGYTF. CDR3 sequence (DNA): TGTGCCAGTAGTATTGGGAATCTTGGCTACACCTTC.

V gene TRBV4-3 combines with J gene TRBJ2-1; D is uncertain. Per germline, CDR1 LGHNA and CDR2 YSLEER. The CDR3 has 11 residues. Trimming took off 4 bases at V and 5 bases at J, with 3 bases between the two ends. The CDR3, as DNA: TGCGCCAGCAGCCTCGACAATGAGCAGTTCTTC. It is translated as CASSLDNEQFF.

This chain connects TRBV6-6 to TRBJ1-2; 8 positions agree with TRBD1. CDR3 size: 15 residues. Trimming cost V 2 bases and J 5 bases; bases outside gene matches: 7. Germline assignment: CDR1 MNHNY and CDR2 SVGAGI (reference sequence). The CDR3 nucleotides are TGTGCCAGCAGTTACCCCGGACAGGGCGAATATGGCTACACCTTC. It specifies CASSYPGQGEYGYTF.